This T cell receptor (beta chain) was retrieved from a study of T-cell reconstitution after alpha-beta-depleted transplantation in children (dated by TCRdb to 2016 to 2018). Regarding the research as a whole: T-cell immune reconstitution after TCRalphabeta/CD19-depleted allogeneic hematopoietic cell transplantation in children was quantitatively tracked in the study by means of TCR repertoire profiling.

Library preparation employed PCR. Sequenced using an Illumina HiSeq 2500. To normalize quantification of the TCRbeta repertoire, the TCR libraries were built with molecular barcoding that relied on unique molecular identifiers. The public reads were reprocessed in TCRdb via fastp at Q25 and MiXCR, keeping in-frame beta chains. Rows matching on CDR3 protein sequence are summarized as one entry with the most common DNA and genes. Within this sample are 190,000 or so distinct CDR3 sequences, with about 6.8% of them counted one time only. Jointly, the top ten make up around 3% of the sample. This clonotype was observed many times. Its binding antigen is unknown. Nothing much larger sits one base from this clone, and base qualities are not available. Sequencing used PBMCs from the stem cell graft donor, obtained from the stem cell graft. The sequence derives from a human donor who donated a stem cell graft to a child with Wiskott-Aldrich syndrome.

The bases are TGTGCCAGCAGCTTAGCTTCCTATTCCTTATACAATGAGCAGTTCTTC. It specifies CASSLASYSLYNEQFF. The chain couples TRBV7-2 to TRBJ2-1, with the D segment identity uncertain. Counted from cysteine to phenylalanine, this CDR3 has 16 amino acids. The only DNA kept is the CDR3, 48 bases in frame from the first base. Trimming costs V 0 bases and J 4 bases, and their ends lie 13 bases apart. The germline V gene yields SGHTA for CDR1 and FQGNSA for CDR2.